The 22 T cell receptor beta chains below all came from one sample that was sequenced in a study of blood T cell repertoires in COVID-19. Method: immunoSEQ multiplex PCR; TCRdb's copy keeps in-frame clones and lacks some. The sample gives more than 45,000 clones, approximately 84% of which show up once; roughly 15% is in the top ten. Sequenced material: peripheral blood. The receptors shown here come from a man between 65 and 80 years old with acute or convalescent COVID-19.

The table lists this clone with a count of one. The V call is TRBV7-9, the J call TRBJ2-7; D call uncertain. Germline-derived CDR1 and CDR2 are SEHNR and FQNEAQ (reference sequence). There are 15 residues in the CDR3. The ends were cut back, 2 bases at V and 0 bases at J, with 11 bases in the middle. Here the CDR3 reads CASSLLGLGSYEQYF. The CDR3 nucleotides read TGTGCCAGCAGCTTACTTGGGCTGGGCTCCTACGAGCAGTACTTC.

The J gene is TRBJ2-3, the V gene TRBV24-1; maybe TRBD2 (6 bases). There are 13 residues in the CDR3. V gave up 6 bases and J gave up 2 bases, with 8 bases separating them. Germline CDR1 reads KGHDR; CDR2 reads SFDVKD. This CDR3 is CATSRGYTDTQYF. CDR3 in DNA: TGTGCCACCAGTCGGGGGTACACAGATACGCAGTATTTT.

The chain couples TRBV28 to TRBJ2-5; 14 nucleotides align to TRBD2. The CDR3 has 16 amino acids. Germline loops: CDR1 MDHEN, CDR2 SYDVKM. V lost 4 bases, J lost 2 bases, and 3 bases stayed unmatched. Here the CDR3 DNA reads TGTGCCAGCAGTTCGGGACTAGCGGGGGAACAAGAGACCCAGTACTTC. Translated: CASSSGLAGEQETQYF.

This chain connects TRBV29-1 to TRBJ1-1; D possibly corresponds to TRBD1 (5 bases). Trimming cost V 6 bases and J 4 bases, with 18 bases left between them. The CDR3 totals 14 residues. The germline gives CDR1 SQVTM, CDR2 ANQGSEA. In nucleotides, the CDR3 is TGCAGCGTGGATATTAGCGGGGCGGGCACTGAAGCTTTCTTT. Amino acids: CSVDISGAGTEAFF.

This clone was seen just once. The chain couples TRBV27 to TRBJ1-1; 7 bases map to TRBD1. The germline gives CDR1 MNHEY, CDR2 SMNVEV (reference sequence). J lost 4 bases, V lost 5 bases, and 7 bases had no gene match. The CDR3 consists of 14 residues. CDR3 in DNA: TGTGCCAGCAGTCCTCCAGGGGGAGGCACTGAAGCTTTCTTT. It is translated as CASSPPGGGTEAFF.

The chain is built from TRBV2 and TRBJ1-6, with unresolved D. CDR1 is SNHLY and CDR2 is FYNNEI in the germline V gene. The V end lost 1 base, the J end lost 5 bases, and 12 bases lay between the germline ends. The CDR3 length is 16 residues. Here the CDR3 reads CASSEGWGEDNSPLHF. The CDR3 DNA reads as TGTGCCAGCAGTGAAGGGTGGGGAGAGGATAATTCACCCCTCCACTTT.

The chain recombines TRBV19 with TRBJ2-5; 7 nucleotides agree with TRBD1. The ends lost 1 base at V and 3 bases at J; junction bases unmatched: 2. Germline V gene data show CDR1 as LNHDA and CDR2 as SQIVND (reference sequence). The CDR3 length is 14 residues. The CDR3 protein is CASSIAGTEETQYF. The CDR3 region has the DNA TGTGCCAGTAGTATAGCGGGGACAGAAGAGACCCAGTACTTC. Looking up the rest from reference TRBV19 and TRBJ2-5 gives the full variable domain: DGGITQSPKYLFRKEGQNVTLSCEQNLNHDAMYWYRQDPGQGLRLIYYSQIVNDFQKGDIAEGYSVSREKKESFPLTVTSAQKNPTAFYLCASSIAGTEETQYFGPGTRLLVL.

As for this clone: Within the sample, other DNA sequences also encode this same CDR3. The chain uses TRBV2 and TRBJ2-5; 8 bases agree with TRBD1. The CDR3 consists of 12 residues. Germline trimming cut 6 bases from V and 4 bases from J; bases unmatched to any gene: 1. Per the germline V gene, CDR1 is SNHLY and CDR2 is FYNNEI. The CDR3 sequence is CASRDRGETQYF. The DNA of the CDR3 is TGTGCCAGCAGAGACAGGGGAGAGACCCAGTACTTC.

The chain uses TRBV9 and TRBJ1-4; 9 positions agree with TRBD1. The CDR3 consists of 17 residues. Germline CDR1 SGDLS, CDR2 YYNGEE. Germline trimming cut 0 bases from V and 8 bases from J; bases unmatched to any gene: 11. As DNA, the CDR3 is TGTGCCAGCAGCGTAGAAGCAGGGGGGACAGGGACGGAAAAACTGTTTTTT. This encodes CASSVEAGGTGTEKLFF.

V is TRBV7-6 and J is TRBJ1-1, with D uncertain. Germline V gene data show CDR1 as SGHVS and CDR2 as FNYEAQ. V was trimmed by 4 bases and J by 3 bases, leaving 9 bases between them. This CDR3 spans 13 amino acids. This chain's CDR3 is CASSSRLDTEAFF. The CDR3 DNA reads TGTGCCAGCAGCTCTCGGTTGGACACTGAAGCTTTCTTT.

The chain carries TRBV13 and TRBJ2-3; weak D call: TRBD2 (5 bases). CDR1 and CDR2 from the germline V gene are PRHDT and FYEKMQ (reference sequence). The V end was cut by 5 bases, the J end by 2 bases, with 14 bases between. The CDR3 runs 15 residues. The CDR3 loop reads CASSKQRLNTDTQYF. The CDR3 bases are TGTGCCAGCAGCAAGCAGCGGCTCAACACAGATACGCAGTATTTT.

This clone came up a few times. The chain couples TRBV7-2 to TRBJ1-5; D remains ambiguous. V lost 0 bases to trimming and J lost 4 bases, with 4 bases between them. The CDR3 has 13 amino acids. Germline V gene lookup returns CDR1 SGHTA and CDR2 FQGNSA. This chain's CDR3 is CASSLALNQPQHF. CDR3 in DNA: TGTGCCAGCAGCTTAGCGCTAAATCAGCCCCAGCATTTT.

CDR3 nucleotide sequence: TGTGCCAGCAGTGAAGGGACATTTCCCTACGAGCAGTACGTC. Its protein product is CASSEGTFPYEQYV. V gene TRBV6-1 combines with J gene TRBJ2-7; possibly TRBD1 for D (5 bases). This CDR3 has 14 residues. Trimming cost V 1 base and J 2 bases, with 9 bases left between them. Germline loops: CDR1 MNHNS, CDR2 SASEGT.

The chain has TRBV7-7 and TRBJ2-3, with D maybe TRBD2 (5 bases). The CDR3 extends over 16 amino acids. CDR1 is SSHAT and CDR2 is FNYEAQ in the germline V gene (reference sequence). Trimming shortened V by 5 bases and J by 0 bases, and 15 bases separated the two germline ends. The CDR3 nucleotides read TGTGCCAGCAGCCGTCGCCTAGCAGAGAGCACAGATACGCAGTATTTT. It specifies CASSRRLAESTDTQYF.

The rearrangement uses TRBV7-6 and TRBJ1-6; D perhaps matches TRBD1 (6 bases). The CDR3 spans 13 residues. V was cut by 5 bases and J by 7 bases, with 9 bases left in between. Germline-derived CDR1 and CDR2 are SGHVS and FNYEAQ. The CDR3 nucleotides read TGTGCCAGCAGCCCCACAGGGAATTCACCCCTCCACTTT. Its protein is CASSPTGNSPLHF. Together with reference TRBV7-6 and TRBJ1-6, the CDR3 gives the full variable domain: GAGVSQSPRYKVTKRGQDVALRCDPISGHVSLYWYRQALGQGPEFLTYFNYEAQQDKSGLPNDRFSAERPEGSISTLTIQRTEQRDSAMYRCASSPTGNSPLHFGNGTRLTVT.

Written as DNA, the CDR3 is TGTGCCAGCAGCTCCCCGGGCGGGGGGAATGAGACCCAGTACTTC. It translates to CASSSPGGGNETQYF. The chain links TRBV5-4 to TRBJ2-5; TRBD2 matches 8 bases. After removal of 3 bases from V and 5 bases from J, the junction contained 9 bases not matched to a gene. The CDR3 sequence is 15 residues long. CDR1 is SGHNT, CDR2 YYREEE, per germline (reference sequence).

This rearrangement joins TRBV5-1 to TRBJ1-2; D not resolved. V was cut by 0 bases and J by 3 bases, with 15 bases left in between. This CDR3 comprises 16 residues. Per germline, CDR1 SGHRS and CDR2 YFSETQ. This chain's CDR3 is CASSLAPEADYYGYTF. The CDR3 coding sequence is TGCGCCAGCAGCTTGGCCCCCGAAGCGGACTACTATGGCTACACCTTC.

V gene TRBV19 combines with J gene TRBJ2-5; TRBD2 might be the D (5 bases). This CDR3 has 13 residues. Germline V CDR1 and CDR2: LNHDA, SQIVND (reference sequence). The germline V and J ends were trimmed by 5 bases and 4 bases, with 11 bases remaining between them. This CDR3 reads CASSPSGPETQYF. Here the CDR3 DNA reads TGTGCCAGTAGTCCCAGCGGCCCAGAGACCCAGTACTTC.

The gene calls are TRBV11-2 and TRBJ2-2; D is ambiguous. The CDR3 totals 15 residues. Deletions cut 3 bases from V and 3 bases from J, with 11 bases between. CDR1 SGHAT and CDR2 FQNNGV come from the germline V gene. The CDR3 DNA reads as TGTGCCAGCAGCTTCGAAACGGTACACACCGGGGAGCTGTTTTTT. Amino acids: CASSFETVHTGELFF.

This rearrangement joins TRBV6-5 to TRBJ2-7; 8 bases align to TRBD1. Unmatched junction bases numbered 9, after V lost 4 bases and J lost 4 bases. CDR3 size: 15 residues. Per germline, CDR1 MNHEY and CDR2 SVGAGI. The CDR3 nucleotides are TGTGCCAGCAGTTTGGGACAGGAGGCAGGGTACGAGCAGTACGTC. Translation: CASSLGQEAGYEQYV.

V is TRBV19 and J is TRBJ1-3; no firm D call. Trimming left V 4 bases short and J 3 bases short, with 13 bases between. CDR3 length equals 15 residues. CDR1 is LNHDA, CDR2 SQIVND, per germline (reference sequence). The CDR3 region is CASSRGDGYGNTIYF. The CDR3 bases are TGTGCCAGTAGTAGGGGAGACGGATATGGAAACACCATATATTTT.

This rearrangement joins TRBV18 to TRBJ1-1, with TRBD1 as a possible D gene (6 bases). Deletions cut 2 bases from V and 4 bases from J, with 11 bases between. This CDR3 is 14 amino acids long. Germline CDR1 reads KGHSH; CDR2 reads LQKENI. DNA of the CDR3: TGTGCCAGCTCACCAAGGGGGGGGTCCACTGAAGCTTTCTTT. Its protein product is CASSPRGGSTEAFF.